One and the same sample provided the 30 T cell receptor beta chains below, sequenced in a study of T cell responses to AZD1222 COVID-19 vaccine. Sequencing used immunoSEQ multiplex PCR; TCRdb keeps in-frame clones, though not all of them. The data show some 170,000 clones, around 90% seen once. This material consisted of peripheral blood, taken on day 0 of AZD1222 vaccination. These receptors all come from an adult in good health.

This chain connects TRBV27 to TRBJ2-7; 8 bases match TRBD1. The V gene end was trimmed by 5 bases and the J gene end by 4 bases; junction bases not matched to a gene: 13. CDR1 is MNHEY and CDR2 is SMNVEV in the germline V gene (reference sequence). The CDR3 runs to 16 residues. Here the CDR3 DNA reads TGTGCCAGCAGTCCGAACGCCGGACAGGGAGGATACGAGCAGTACTTC. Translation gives CASSPNAGQGGYEQYF.

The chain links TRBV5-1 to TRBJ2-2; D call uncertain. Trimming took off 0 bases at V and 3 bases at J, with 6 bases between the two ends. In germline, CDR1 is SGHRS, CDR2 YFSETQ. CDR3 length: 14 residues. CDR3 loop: CASSLDADTGELFF. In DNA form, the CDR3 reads TGCGCCAGCAGCTTGGATGCAGACACCGGGGAGCTGTTTTTT. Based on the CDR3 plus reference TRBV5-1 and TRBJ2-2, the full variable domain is KAGVTQTPRYLIKTRGQQVTLSCSPISGHRSVSWYQQTPGQGLQFLFEYFSETQRNKGNFPGRFSGRQFSNSRSEMNVSTLELGDSALYLCASSLDADTGELFFGEGSRLTVL.

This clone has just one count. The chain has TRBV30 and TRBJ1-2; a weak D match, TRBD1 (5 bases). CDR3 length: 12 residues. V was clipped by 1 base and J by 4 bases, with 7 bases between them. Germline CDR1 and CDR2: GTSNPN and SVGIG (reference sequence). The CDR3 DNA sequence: TGTGCCTGGAGTGCAGACAGCTATGGCTACACCTTC. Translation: CAWSADSYGYTF.

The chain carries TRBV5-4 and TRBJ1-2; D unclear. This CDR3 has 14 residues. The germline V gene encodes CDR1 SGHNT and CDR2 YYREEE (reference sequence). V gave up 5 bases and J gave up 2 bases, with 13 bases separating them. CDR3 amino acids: CASSSPNLNYGYTF. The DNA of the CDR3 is TGTGCCAGCAGTTCTCCGAATTTGAACTATGGCTACACCTTC.

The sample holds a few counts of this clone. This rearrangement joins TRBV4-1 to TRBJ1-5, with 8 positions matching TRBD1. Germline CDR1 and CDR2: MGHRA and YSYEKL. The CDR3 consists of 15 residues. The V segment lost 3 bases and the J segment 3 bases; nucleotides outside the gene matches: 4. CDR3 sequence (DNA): TGCGCCAGCAGCCAGACAGGGGTTTTCAATCAGCCCCAGCATTTT. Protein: CASSQTGVFNQPQHF.

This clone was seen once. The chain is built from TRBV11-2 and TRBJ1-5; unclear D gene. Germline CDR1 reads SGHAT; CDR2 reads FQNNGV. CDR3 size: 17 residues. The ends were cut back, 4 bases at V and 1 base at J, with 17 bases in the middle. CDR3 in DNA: TGTGCCAGCAGCTCAGGATTATTAGGACGGAGCAATCAGCCCCAGCATTTT. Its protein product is CASSSGLLGRSNQPQHF.

The DNA for the CDR3 is TGTGCCAGCAGCGGCGGACTAGCGGGAGTGGGTGAGCAGTTCTTC. Amino acids: CASSGGLAGVGEQFF. The rearrangement joins TRBV7-6 to TRBJ2-1; 13 nucleotides agree with TRBD2. The V and J ends lost 5 bases and 9 bases, in that order; junction bases with no gene match: 7. Germline values: CDR1 SGHVS, CDR2 FNYEAQ. This CDR3 has 15 residues.

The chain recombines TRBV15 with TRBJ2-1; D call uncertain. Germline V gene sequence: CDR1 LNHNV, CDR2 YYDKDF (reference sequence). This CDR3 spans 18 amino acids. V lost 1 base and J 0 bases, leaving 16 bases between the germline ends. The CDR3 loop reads CATSRGVDSFSSYNEQFF. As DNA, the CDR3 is TGTGCCACCAGCAGAGGGGTAGACTCCTTTAGCTCCTACAATGAGCAGTTCTTC.

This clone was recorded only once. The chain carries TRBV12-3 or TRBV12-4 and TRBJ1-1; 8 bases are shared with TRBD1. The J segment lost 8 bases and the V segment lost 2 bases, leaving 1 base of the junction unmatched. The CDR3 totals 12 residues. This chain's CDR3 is CASSLWTGEAFF. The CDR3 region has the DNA TGTGCCAGCAGTTTATGGACAGGGGAAGCTTTCTTT.

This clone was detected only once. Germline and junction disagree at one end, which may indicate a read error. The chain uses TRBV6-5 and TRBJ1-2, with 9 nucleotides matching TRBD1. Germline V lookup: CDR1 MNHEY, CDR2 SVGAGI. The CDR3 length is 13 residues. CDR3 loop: CASSSPGTGRSFF. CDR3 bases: TGTGCCAGCAGTTCCCCCGGGACAGGGCGTTCCTTCTTC.

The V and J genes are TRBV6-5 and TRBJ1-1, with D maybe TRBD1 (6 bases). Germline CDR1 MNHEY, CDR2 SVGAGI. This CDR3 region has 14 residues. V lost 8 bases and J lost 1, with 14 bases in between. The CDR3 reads CASEYREGNTEAFF. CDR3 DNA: TGTGCCAGCGAGTACAGGGAGGGGAACACTGAAGCTTTCTTT.

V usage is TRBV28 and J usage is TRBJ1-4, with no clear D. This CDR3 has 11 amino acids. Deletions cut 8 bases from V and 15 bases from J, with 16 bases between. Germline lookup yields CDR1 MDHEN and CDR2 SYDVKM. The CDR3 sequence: CASAEEGSLFF. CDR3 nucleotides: TGTGCCAGCGCTGAGGAAGGATCCTTGTTTTTT. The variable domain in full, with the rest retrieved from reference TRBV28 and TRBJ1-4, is DVKVTQSSRYLVKRTGEKVFLECVQDMDHENMFWYRQDPGLGLRLIYFSYDVKMKEKGDIPEGYSVSREKKERFSLILESASTNQTSMYLCASAEEGSLFFGSGTQLSVL.

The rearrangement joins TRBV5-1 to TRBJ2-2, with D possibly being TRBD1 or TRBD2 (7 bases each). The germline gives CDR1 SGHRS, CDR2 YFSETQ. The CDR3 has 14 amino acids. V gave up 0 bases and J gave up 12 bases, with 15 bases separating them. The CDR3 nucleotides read TGCGCCAGCAGCTTGGCCCAGGGGGGGCGGAAGCTGTTTTTT. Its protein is CASSLAQGGRKLFF.

In DNA, the CDR3 is TGCGCCAGCAGCTTGGGGGCAGGGGGATTGAACACTGAAGCTTTCTTT. Residues: CASSLGAGGLNTEAFF. The rearrangement joins TRBV5-1 to TRBJ1-1; 7 bases line up with TRBD1. Looked up from germline, CDR1 is SGHRS and CDR2 is YFSETQ. The V gene end was trimmed by 0 bases and the J gene end by 0 bases; junction bases not matched to a gene: 5. This CDR3 spans 16 amino acids.

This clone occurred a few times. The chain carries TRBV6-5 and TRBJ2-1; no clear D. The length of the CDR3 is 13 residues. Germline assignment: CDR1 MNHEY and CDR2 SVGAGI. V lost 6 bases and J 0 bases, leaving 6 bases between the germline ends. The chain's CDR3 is CASRYGSYNEQFF. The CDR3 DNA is TGTGCCAGCAGGTATGGCTCCTACAATGAGCAGTTCTTC.

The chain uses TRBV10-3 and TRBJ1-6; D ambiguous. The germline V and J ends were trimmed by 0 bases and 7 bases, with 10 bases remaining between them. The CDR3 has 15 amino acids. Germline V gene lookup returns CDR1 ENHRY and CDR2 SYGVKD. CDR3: CAISESDGGNSPLHF. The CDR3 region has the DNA TGTGCCATCAGTGAGTCGGATGGAGGGAATTCACCCCTCCACTTT.

Written as DNA, the CDR3 is TGTGCCAGCAGCCCACAGGCGGGGCTCCATGGTTCACCCCTCCACTTT. This codes for CASSPQAGLHGSPLHF. The chain couples TRBV7-9 to TRBJ1-6; maybe TRBD1 (5 bases). Germline CDR1 SEHNR, CDR2 FQNEAQ (reference sequence). Trimming left V 5 bases short and J 9 bases short, with 20 bases between. The CDR3 runs 16 residues. The full variable domain, in which reference TRBV7-9 and TRBJ1-6 provide the parts outside the CDR3, is DTGVSQNPRHKITKRGQNVTFRCDPISEHNRLYWYRQTLGQGPEFLTYFQNEAQLEKSRLLSDRFSAERPKGSFSTLEIQRTEQGDSAMYLCASSPQAGLHGSPLHFGNGTRLTVT.

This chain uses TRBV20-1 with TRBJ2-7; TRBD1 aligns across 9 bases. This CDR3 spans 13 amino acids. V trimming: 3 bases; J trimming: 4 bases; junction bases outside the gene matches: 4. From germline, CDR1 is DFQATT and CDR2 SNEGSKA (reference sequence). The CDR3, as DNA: TGCAGTGCTAGTCGGGACAGGGCTTACGAGCAGTACTTC. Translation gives CSASRDRAYEQYF.

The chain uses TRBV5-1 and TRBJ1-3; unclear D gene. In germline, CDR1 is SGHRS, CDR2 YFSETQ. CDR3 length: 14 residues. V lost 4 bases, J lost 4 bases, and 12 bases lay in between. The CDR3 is CASSAREYGNTIYF. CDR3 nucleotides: TGCGCCAGCAGCGCCCGCGAATACGGAAACACCATATATTTT.

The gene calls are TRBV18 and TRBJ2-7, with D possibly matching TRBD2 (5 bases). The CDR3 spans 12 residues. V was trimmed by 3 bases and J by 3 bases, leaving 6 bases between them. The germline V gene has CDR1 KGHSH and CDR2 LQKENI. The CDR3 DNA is TGTGCCAGCTCACCGACTAACTACGAGCAGTACTTC. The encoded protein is CASSPTNYEQYF.

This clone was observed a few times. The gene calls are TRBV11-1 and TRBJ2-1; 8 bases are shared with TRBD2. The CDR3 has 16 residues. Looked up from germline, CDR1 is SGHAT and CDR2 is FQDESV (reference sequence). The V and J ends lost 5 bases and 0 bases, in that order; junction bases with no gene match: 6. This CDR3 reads CASSLGGGFSYNEQFF. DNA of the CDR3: TGTGCCAGCAGCCTGGGCGGGGGGTTCTCCTACAATGAGCAGTTCTTC.

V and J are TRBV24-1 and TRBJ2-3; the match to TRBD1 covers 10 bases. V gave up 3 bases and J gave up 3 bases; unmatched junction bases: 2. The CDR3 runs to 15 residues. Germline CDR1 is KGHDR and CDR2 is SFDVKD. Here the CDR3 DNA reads TGTGCCACCAGTGATGACAGGGGGCCTACAGATACGCAGTATTTT. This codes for CATSDDRGPTDTQYF.

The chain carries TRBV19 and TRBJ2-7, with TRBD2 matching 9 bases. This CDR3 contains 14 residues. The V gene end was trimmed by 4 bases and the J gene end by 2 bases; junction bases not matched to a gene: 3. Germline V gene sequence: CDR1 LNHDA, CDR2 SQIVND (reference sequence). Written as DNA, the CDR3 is TGTGCCAGTAGTACTCGGACTAGCGCCTACGAGCAGTACTTC. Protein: CASSTRTSAYEQYF.

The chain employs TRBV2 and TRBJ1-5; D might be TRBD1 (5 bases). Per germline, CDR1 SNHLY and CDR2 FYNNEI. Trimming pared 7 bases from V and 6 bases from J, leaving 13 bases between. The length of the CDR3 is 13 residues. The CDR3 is CASNLGAGQPQHF. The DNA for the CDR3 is TGTGCCAGCAACCTCGGGGCAGGTCAGCCCCAGCATTTT.

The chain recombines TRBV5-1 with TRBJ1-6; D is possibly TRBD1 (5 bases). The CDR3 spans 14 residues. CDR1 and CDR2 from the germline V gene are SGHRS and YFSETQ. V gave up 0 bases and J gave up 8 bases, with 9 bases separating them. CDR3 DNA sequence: TGCGCCAGCAGCTTGGAAGAGGGGCATTCACCCCTCCACTTT. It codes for CASSLEEGHSPLHF.

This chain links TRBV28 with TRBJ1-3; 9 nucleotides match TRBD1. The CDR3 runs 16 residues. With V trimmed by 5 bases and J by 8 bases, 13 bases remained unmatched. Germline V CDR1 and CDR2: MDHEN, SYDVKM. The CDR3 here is CASSPIGWTGAYTIYF. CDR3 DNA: TGTGCCAGCAGTCCGATCGGATGGACAGGGGCATACACCATATATTTT.

Here the CDR3 DNA reads TGTGCCAGCAGCTTAGTAGAGTACAATGAGCAGTTCTTC. Translated: CASSLVEYNEQFF. This sequence joins TRBV7-2 and TRBJ2-1; the D is unclear. The CDR3 spans 13 residues. V lost 1 base and J lost 4, with 5 bases in between. Germline CDR1 is SGHTA and CDR2 is FQGNSA. Combining the CDR3 with reference TRBV7-2 and TRBJ2-1 gives the whole variable domain GAGVSQSPSNKVTEKGKDVELRCDPISGHTALYWYRQSLGQGLEFLIYFQGNSAPDKSGLPSDRFSAERTGGSVSTLTIQRTQQEDSAVYLCASSLVEYNEQFFGPGTRLTVL.

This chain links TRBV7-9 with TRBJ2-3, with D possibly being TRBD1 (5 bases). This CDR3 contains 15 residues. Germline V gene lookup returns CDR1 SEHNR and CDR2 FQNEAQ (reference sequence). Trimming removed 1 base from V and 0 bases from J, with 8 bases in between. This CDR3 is CASSLEGLSTDTQYF. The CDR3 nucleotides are TGTGCCAGCAGCTTAGAGGGGTTGAGCACAGATACGCAGTATTTT.

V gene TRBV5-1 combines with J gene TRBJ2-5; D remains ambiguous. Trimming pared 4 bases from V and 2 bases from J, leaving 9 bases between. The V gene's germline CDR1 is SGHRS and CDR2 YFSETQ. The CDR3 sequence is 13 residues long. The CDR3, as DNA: TGCGCCAGCAGCCGAAGCGAGCAAGAGACCCAGTACTTC. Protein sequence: CASSRSEQETQYF.

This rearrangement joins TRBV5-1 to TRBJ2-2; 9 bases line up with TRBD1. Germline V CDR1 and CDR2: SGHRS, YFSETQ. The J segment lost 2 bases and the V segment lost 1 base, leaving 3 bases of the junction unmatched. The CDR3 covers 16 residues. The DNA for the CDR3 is TGCGCCAGCAGCTTGAGGGGACAGGGAAACACCGGGGAGCTGTTTTTT. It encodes CASSLRGQGNTGELFF.